A single sample gave rise to the 9 T cell receptor beta chains below, sequenced in a study of OX40 agonist ivuxolimab in advanced cancers. The data were produced by immunoSEQ multiplex PCR, yet TCRdb's version contains in-frame clones alone and is incomplete. Altogether tens of thousands of clones are present, roughly 88% being singletons, with the ten largest covering under 0.35%. The sample here was CD4+ or CD8+ T cells sorted from blood, taken in a trial of the OX40 agonist ivuxolimab. These receptors originate from an adult with an advanced solid tumor such as melanoma, head and neck, liver or kidney cancer.

This chain connects TRBV2 to TRBJ1-1, with D maybe TRBD1 (5 bases). The V end lost 5 bases, the J end lost 1 base, and 11 bases lay between the germline ends. CDR1 and CDR2 (germline): SNHLY, FYNNEI. The CDR3 totals 14 residues. The CDR3 region is CASSWRGENTEAFF. The CDR3 DNA follows: TGTGCCAGCAGTTGGAGGGGAGAGAACACTGAAGCTTTCTTT.

The rearrangement joins TRBV28 to TRBJ1-5; the D gene is possibly TRBD1 (5 bases). CDR3 length: 14 residues. Germline CDR1 MDHEN, CDR2 SYDVKM. Trimming took 2 bases from V and 7 from J, leaving 12 bases between them. This chain's CDR3 is CASSLGGATQPQHF. The CDR3 DNA reads TGTGCCAGCAGTTTAGGAGGGGCGACCCAGCCCCAGCATTTT.

This chain joins TRBV9 and TRBJ2-3, with a tentative D call TRBD1 (6 bases). Germline loops: CDR1 SGDLS, CDR2 YYNGEE. The CDR3 runs 16 residues. Trimming stripped 2 bases from V and 0 bases from J, with 13 bases between. The CDR3 loop is CASSVGTFFSTDTQYF. Written as DNA, the CDR3 is TGTGCCAGCAGCGTCGGGACATTCTTTAGCACAGATACGCAGTATTTT.

The chain carries TRBV5-1 and TRBJ1-4, with TRBD1 as a possible D gene (5 bases). Per the germline V gene, CDR1 is SGHRS and CDR2 is YFSETQ. V was trimmed by 0 bases and J by 2 bases, leaving 11 bases between them. CDR3 length equals 16 residues. CDR3 amino acids: CASSLAGVRTNEKLFF. CDR3 nucleotides: TGCGCCAGCAGCTTGGCGGGGGTTCGTACTAATGAAAAACTGTTTTTT.

This chain links TRBV19 with TRBJ1-5; D is unresolved. Germline CDR1 LNHDA, CDR2 SQIVND (reference sequence). Trimming took off 7 bases at V and 5 bases at J, with 30 bases between the two ends. The CDR3 has 19 residues. CDR3 protein: CASKLSDYGTLGLDQPQHF. Here the CDR3 DNA reads TGTGCCAGTAAATTGAGTGACTATGGAACCTTAGGTTTGGATCAGCCCCAGCATTTT. Looking up the rest from reference TRBV19 and TRBJ1-5 gives the full variable domain: DGGITQSPKYLFRKEGQNVTLSCEQNLNHDAMYWYRQDPGQGLRLIYYSQIVNDFQKGDIAEGYSVSREKKESFPLTVTSAQKNPTAFYLCASKLSDYGTLGLDQPQHFGDGTRLSIL.

The rearrangement joins TRBV5-1 to TRBJ2-3; 7 nucleotides match TRBD1. The CDR3 is made up of 14 amino acids. Germline V CDR1 and CDR2: SGHRS, YFSETQ. The J segment lost 0 bases and the V segment lost 6 bases, leaving 4 bases of the junction unmatched. CDR3 loop: CASTQGVSTDTQYF. The CDR3 nucleotides read TGCGCCAGCACTCAGGGGGTGAGCACAGATACGCAGTATTTT.

This rearrangement joins TRBV5-8 to TRBJ2-6, with no clear D. Germline V gene lookup returns CDR1 SGHTS and CDR2 YDEGEE. The V end was cut by 0 bases, the J end by 5 bases, with 6 bases between. The length of the CDR3 is 14 residues. CDR3 DNA: TGTGCCAGCAGCTTGGGGGTTTGGGCCAACGTCCTGACTTTC. It codes for CASSLGVWANVLTF.

The genes are TRBV18 and TRBJ2-5, with 10 bases that match TRBD2. CDR3 size: 14 residues. J gave up 5 bases and V 3 bases, and 3 bases lay outside the gene matches. The germline CDR1 and CDR2 sequences are KGHSH and LQKENI. CDR3 nucleotides: TGTGCCAGCTCACCGCCTAGCGGGGGTGAGACCCAGTACTTC. Its protein is CASSPPSGGETQYF.

V usage is TRBV5-1 and J usage is TRBJ2-1; D gene unclear. The germline V gene encodes CDR1 SGHRS and CDR2 YFSETQ. The length of the CDR3 is 14 residues. V dropped 3 bases and J dropped 8 bases, with 15 bases sitting between them. The CDR3: CASSSRLAVDEQFF. The CDR3 DNA sequence: TGCGCCAGCAGCTCTCGACTTGCCGTCGATGAGCAGTTCTTC.